Included here is one T cell receptor (beta chain) sequence, with context. Here immunoSEQ multiplex PCR was the method, and the copy in TCRdb shows in-frame clones only, minus some. Among some 45,000 clones, roughly 86% were seen once, and the ten largest hold about 13%. This record belongs to a study of OX40 agonist ivuxolimab in advanced cancers. Deletions cut 4 bases from V and 0 bases from J, with 12 bases between. The germline gives CDR1 MGHRA, CDR2 YSYEKL. The CDR3 covers 15 residues. The source material was CD4+ or CD8+ T cells sorted from blood, sampled in a trial of the OX40 agonist ivuxolimab. V usage is TRBV4-1 and J usage is TRBJ1-2, with D possibly matching TRBD1 (5 bases). The sequence derives from an adult with an advanced solid tumor such as melanoma, head and neck, liver or kidney cancer. The CDR3 sequence: CASSPQMTANYGYTF. The CDR3 bases are TGCGCCAGCAGCCCCCAAATGACAGCTAACTATGGCTACACCTTC.